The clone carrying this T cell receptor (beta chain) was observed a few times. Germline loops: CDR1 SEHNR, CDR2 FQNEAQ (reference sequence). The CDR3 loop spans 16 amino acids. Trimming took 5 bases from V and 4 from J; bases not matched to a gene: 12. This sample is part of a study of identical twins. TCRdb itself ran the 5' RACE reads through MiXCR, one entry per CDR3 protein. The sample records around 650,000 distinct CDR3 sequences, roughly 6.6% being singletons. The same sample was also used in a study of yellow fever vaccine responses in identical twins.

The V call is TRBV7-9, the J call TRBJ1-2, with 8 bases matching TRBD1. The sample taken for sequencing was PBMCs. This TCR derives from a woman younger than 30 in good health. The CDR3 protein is CASSHLGGDRPYGYTF. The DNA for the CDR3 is TGTGCCAGCAGCCATTTGGGGGGGGACAGGCCCTATGGCTACACCTTC.